What follows is one T cell receptor beta chain and its context. Deletions cut 3 bases from V and 5 bases from J, with 11 bases between. The CDR3 loop spans 14 amino acids. The data stem from a study of CD8 T cells in Susac syndrome. Random-hexamer reverse transcription was applied to roughly 0.5 to 1 ug RNA. TCRdb called the immunoSEQ multiplex PCR reads again in MiXCR, with one record for every CDR3 protein. The table includes approximately 190,000 distinct CDR3 sequences, 90% to 95% detected once. This receptor was identified in a human donor with multiple sclerosis. The chain uses TRBV12-3 or TRBV12-4 and TRBJ1-5; D possibly corresponds to TRBD1 (6 bases). Material: CD4+ T cells from PBMCs. The DNA of the CDR3 is TGTGCCAGCAGTTTGGGACATCGCGATCAGCCCCAGCATTTT. Protein product: CASSLGHRDQPQHF.